At least ten counts were recorded for the clone carrying this T cell receptor (beta chain). Its target is unknown. The iRepertoire nested amplicon-rescue multiplex PCR amplified TCR alpha and beta CDR3s from RNA. Tissue mRNA or PBMC total RNA, 100-400 ng, went into one-step reverse transcription and amplification. TCRdb passed the multiplex PCR reads through MiXCR, listing each CDR3 protein once. This table holds tens of thousands of distinct CDR3 sequences, 23% found once. This sample was included in a study of glioma-infiltrating T cells. Whole-study results and caveats: Non-neoplastic patients had below-expected tissue-blood divergence, while all gliomas exceeded expectation. Very few CDR3 sequences were shared between tissue and blood.

Germline V gene lookup returns CDR1 MGHRA and CDR2 YSYEKL. The length of the CDR3 is 16 residues. V trimming: 3 bases; J trimming: 5 bases; junction bases outside the gene matches: 8. Specimen: glioma tissue, nonneoplastic brain tissue, or PBMCs (not recorded which). The chain combines TRBV4-1 with TRBJ2-1; 9 nucleotides match TRBD1. The source of this sequence is a human donor with low-grade glioma or glioblastoma, undergoing nonglioma brain surgery, or in good health (not recorded which). The CDR3 protein is CASSHDAGTGNNEQFF. The DNA for the CDR3 is TGCGCCAGCAGCCACGATGCCGGGACAGGGAACAATGAGCAGTTCTTC.